Presented here are 5 T cell receptor beta chains from one specimen sequenced in a study of T cells after yellow fever vaccination. TCRdb ran MiXCR on the 5' RACE reads and lists one entry per CDR3 protein. The sample contains 310,000 or so distinct CDR3 sequences, roughly 3.5% of which appear only once. This material consisted of PBMCs, taken on the day of the yellow fever booster vaccination. The receptors shown here come from a man aged 18 to 30 who received the YFV17D yellow fever vaccine.

This clonotype was recorded at least ten times. The chain recombines TRBV5-1 with TRBJ1-5; no firm D call. Germline V gives CDR1 SGHRS, CDR2 YFSETQ. V shed 4 bases and J shed 2 bases, with 7 bases lying between them. This CDR3 spans 13 amino acids. The CDR3 sequence is CASSRGGNQPQHF. CDR3 DNA sequence: TGCGCCAGCAGCCGGGGTGGCAATCAGCCCCAGCATTTT.

This clonotype was recorded a few times. At one end, the junction sequence differs from germline, possibly due to a read error. The chain combines TRBV3-1 with TRBJ2-1, with D perhaps TRBD1 (5 bases). Germline V gene data show CDR1 as LGHDT and CDR2 as YNNKEL (reference sequence). This CDR3 region has 15 residues. The CDR3 reads CASSEDQGLYNEQFF. As DNA, the CDR3 is TGTGCCAGCAGCGAAGACCAGGGTCTTTACAATGAGCAGTTCTTC.

This clonotype was counted ten times or more. The V and J genes are TRBV7-2 and TRBJ2-5; D uncertain. V dropped 5 bases and J dropped 4 bases, with 5 bases sitting between them. Germline CDR1 reads SGHTA; CDR2 reads FQGNSA. The CDR3 is 11 amino acids. The CDR3 here is CASSTLETQYF. The DNA of the CDR3 is TGTGCCAGCAGCACCCTAGAGACCCAGTACTTC.

V usage is TRBV6-5 and J usage is TRBJ2-2; D not resolved. The CDR3 is made up of 16 amino acids. V dropped 5 bases and J dropped 6 bases, with 19 bases sitting between them. Germline CDR1 is MNHEY and CDR2 is SVGAGI. The DNA for the CDR3 is TGTGCCAGCAGTCGACCCTCCTTTCATTCAGCCGGGGAGCTGTTTTTT. This codes for CASSRPSFHSAGELFF.

The genes are TRBV28 and TRBJ1-5, with 7 positions matching TRBD1. V lost 5 bases to trimming and J lost 0 bases; unmatched junction nucleotides: 7. The CDR3 has 16 residues. Germline V gives CDR1 MDHEN, CDR2 SYDVKM. DNA of the CDR3: TGTGCCAGCAGTATACGGACAGGCCATAGCAATCAGCCCCAGCATTTT. Translated: CASSIRTGHSNQPQHF.